Following are 10 T cell receptor beta chains from one sample sequenced in a study of technical replicates of blood from several donors. Assay used: immunoSEQ multiplex PCR; TCRdb lists only in-frame clones, some missing. Seen here are over 55,000 clones, 86% observed once, and the top ten hold 5% to 6.5%. What was sequenced was PBMCs. All receptors come from a human donor in good health. Some clones in this sample may be carry-over from other donors' samples.

The chain recombines TRBV15 with TRBJ1-1; TRBD1 agrees at 11 bases. Germline lookup yields CDR1 LNHNV and CDR2 YYDKDF (reference sequence). V was clipped by 0 bases and J by 10 bases; unmatched bases: 13. This CDR3 has 17 residues. This CDR3 reads CATSRDSYPTDRGRAFF. The CDR3 nucleotides are TGTGCCACCAGCAGAGATTCGTACCCTACGGACAGGGGGCGAGCTTTCTTT. The variable domain in full, with the rest retrieved from reference TRBV15 and TRBJ1-1, is DAMVIQNPRYQVTQFGKPVTLSCSQTLNHNVMYWYQQKSSQAPKLLFHYYDKDFNNEADTPDNFQSRRPNTSFCFLDIRSPGLGDTAMYLCATSRDSYPTDRGRAFFGQGTRLTVV.

This sequence joins TRBV5-1 and TRBJ2-5, with 8 bases identical to TRBD2. This CDR3 contains 14 residues. V lost 4 bases to trimming and J lost 2 bases; unmatched junction nucleotides: 4. Germline CDR1 is SGHRS and CDR2 is YFSETQ. CDR3 sequence (DNA): TGCGCCAGCAGCAGCGGGGGCAGGCAAGAGACCCAGTACTTC. This sequence encodes CASSSGGRQETQYF.

The chain carries TRBV25-1 and TRBJ2-3; D is perhaps TRBD2 (6 bases). This CDR3 spans 15 amino acids. With 4 bases removed from V and 3 bases from J, the gap between germline ends came to 14 bases. Germline CDR1 reads MGHDK; CDR2 reads SYGVNS. The CDR3 loop is CASSARVGGTDTQYF. The CDR3 DNA follows: TGTGCCAGCAGTGCCCGGGTGGGAGGAACAGATACGCAGTATTTT. The whole variable domain, remainder taken from reference TRBV25-1 and TRBJ2-3, is EADIYQTPRYLVIGTGKKITLECSQTMGHDKMYWYQQDPGMELHLIHYSYGVNSTEKGDLSSESTVSRIRTEHFPLTLESARPSHTSQYLCASSARVGGTDTQYFGPGTRLTVL.

This clone has only one observation. This chain connects TRBV7-9 to TRBJ2-2, with 11 nucleotides matching TRBD2. This CDR3 region has 16 residues. Germline V gene data show CDR1 as SEHNR and CDR2 as FQNEAQ (reference sequence). The junction had 7 bases not matched to a gene; V was cut back by 6 bases and J by 4 bases. The CDR3 is CASSTRTSGLTGELFF. The CDR3 DNA sequence: TGTGCCAGCAGTACTAGGACTAGCGGGCTCACCGGGGAGCTGTTTTTT.

The chain is built from TRBV9 and TRBJ2-5, with 9 bases fitting TRBD2. Looked up from germline, CDR1 is SGDLS and CDR2 is YYNGEE. V lost 2 bases to trimming and J lost 4 bases; unmatched junction nucleotides: 6. This CDR3 has 15 amino acids. The CDR3 here is CASSVLPSGVETQYF. CDR3 DNA sequence: TGTGCCAGCAGCGTCCTGCCTAGCGGGGTAGAGACCCAGTACTTC.

The rearrangement joins TRBV4-3 to TRBJ2-7, with a tentative D call TRBD2 (5 bases). The V gene lost 0 bases and the J gene lost 0 bases, with 18 bases spanning the gap. The CDR3 loop spans 18 amino acids. Germline CDR1 reads LGHNA; CDR2 reads YSLEER. The CDR3 loop is CASSQDTTGVIFSYEQYF. CDR3 nucleotide sequence: TGCGCCAGCAGCCAAGATACCACCGGGGTCATTTTCTCCTACGAGCAGTACTTC.

The chain employs TRBV4-2 and TRBJ2-5; 8 positions match TRBD2. The J segment lost 5 bases and the V segment lost 0 bases, leaving 5 bases of the junction unmatched. CDR1 is LGHNA and CDR2 is YNFKEQ in the germline V gene. The CDR3 consists of 15 residues. The CDR3 sequence is CASSQEGLAGETQYF. As DNA, the CDR3 is TGTGCCAGCAGCCAAGAAGGACTAGCAGGGGAGACCCAGTACTTC.

V gene TRBV5-1 combines with J gene TRBJ2-7, with D possibly TRBD1 on 5 matching bases. CDR1 is SGHRS and CDR2 is YFSETQ in the germline V gene. This CDR3 region has 13 residues. V lost 2 bases and J 2 bases, leaving 8 bases between the germline ends. In DNA form, the CDR3 reads TGCGCCAGCAGCTTCGACAGAACCTACGAGCAGTACTTC. This translates into CASSFDRTYEQYF. The variable domain in full, completed from reference TRBV5-1 and TRBJ2-7, reads KAGVTQTPRYLIKTRGQQVTLSCSPISGHRSVSWYQQTPGQGLQFLFEYFSETQRNKGNFPGRFSGRQFSNSRSEMNVSTLELGDSALYLCASSFDRTYEQYFGPGTRLTVT.

CDR3 region: CASSLGQGHNYGYTF. The CDR3 coding sequence is TGTGCCAGCAGCTTAGGCCAGGGTCATAACTATGGCTACACCTTC. V usage is TRBV7-9 and J usage is TRBJ1-2; D is perhaps TRBD1 (5 bases). V was pared by 1 base and J by 1 base, with 10 bases between. CDR1 SEHNR and CDR2 FQNEAQ come from the germline V gene (reference sequence). The CDR3 sequence is 15 residues long. The whole variable domain, filled in from reference TRBV7-9 and TRBJ1-2, reads DTGVSQNPRHKITKRGQNVTFRCDPISEHNRLYWYRQTLGQGPEFLTYFQNEAQLEKSRLLSDRFSAERPKGSFSTLEIQRTEQGDSAMYLCASSLGQGHNYGYTFGSGTRLTVV.

A single count supports this clone. The chain couples TRBV6-5 to TRBJ1-2; no firm D call. Trimming shortened V by 3 bases and J by 5 bases, and 10 bases separated the two germline ends. The CDR3 runs to 13 residues. Looked up from germline, CDR1 is MNHEY and CDR2 is SVGAGI. CDR3: CASSYVDGYGYTF. CDR3 DNA: TGTGCCAGCAGTTATGTTGACGGGTATGGCTACACCTTC.